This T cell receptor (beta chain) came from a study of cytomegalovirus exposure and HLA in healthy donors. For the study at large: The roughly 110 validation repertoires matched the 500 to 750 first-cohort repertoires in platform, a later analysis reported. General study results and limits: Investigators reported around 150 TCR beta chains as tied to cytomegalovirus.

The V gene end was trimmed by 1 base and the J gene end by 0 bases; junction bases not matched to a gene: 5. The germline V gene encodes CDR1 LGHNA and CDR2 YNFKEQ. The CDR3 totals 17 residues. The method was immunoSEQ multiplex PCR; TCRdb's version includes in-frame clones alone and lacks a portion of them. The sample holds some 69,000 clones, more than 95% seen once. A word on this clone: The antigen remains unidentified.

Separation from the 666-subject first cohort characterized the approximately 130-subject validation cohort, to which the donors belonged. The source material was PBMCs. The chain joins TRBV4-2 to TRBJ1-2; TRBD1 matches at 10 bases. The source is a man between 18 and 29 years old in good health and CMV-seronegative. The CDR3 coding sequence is TGTGCCAGCAGCCAAGGGGGACAGGGGTCTTCTAACTATGGCTACACCTTC. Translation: CASSQGGQGSSNYGYTF.